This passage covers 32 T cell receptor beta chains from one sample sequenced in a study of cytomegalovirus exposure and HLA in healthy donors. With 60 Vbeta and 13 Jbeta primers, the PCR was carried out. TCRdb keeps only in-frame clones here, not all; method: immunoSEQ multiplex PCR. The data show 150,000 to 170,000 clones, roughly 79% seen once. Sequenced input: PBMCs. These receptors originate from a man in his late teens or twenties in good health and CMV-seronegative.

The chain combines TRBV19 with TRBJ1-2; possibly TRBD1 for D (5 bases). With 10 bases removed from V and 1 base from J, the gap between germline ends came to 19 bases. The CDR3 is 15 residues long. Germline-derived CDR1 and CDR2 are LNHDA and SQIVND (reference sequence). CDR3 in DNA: TGTGCCACCCGTCCCCAGGGCTTAAATAACTATGGCTACACCTTC. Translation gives CATRPQGLNNYGYTF.

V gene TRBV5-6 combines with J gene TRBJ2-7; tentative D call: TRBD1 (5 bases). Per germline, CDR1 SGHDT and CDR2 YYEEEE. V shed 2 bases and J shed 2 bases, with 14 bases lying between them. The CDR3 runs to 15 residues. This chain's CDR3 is CASSFIETVTYEQYF. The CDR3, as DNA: TGTGCCAGCAGCTTTATTGAGACAGTCACCTACGAGCAGTACTTC.

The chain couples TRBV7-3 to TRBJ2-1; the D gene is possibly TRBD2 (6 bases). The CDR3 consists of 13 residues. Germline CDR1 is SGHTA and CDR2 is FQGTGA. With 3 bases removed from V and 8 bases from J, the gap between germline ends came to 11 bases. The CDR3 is CASSLGDFYEQFF. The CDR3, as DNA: TGTGCCAGCAGCTTGGGGGACTTCTATGAGCAGTTCTTC.

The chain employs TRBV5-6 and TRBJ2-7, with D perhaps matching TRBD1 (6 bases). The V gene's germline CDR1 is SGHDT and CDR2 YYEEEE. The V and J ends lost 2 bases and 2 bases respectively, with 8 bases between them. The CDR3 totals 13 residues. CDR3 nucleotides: TGTGCCAGCAGCTTCAACAGGGCCTACGAGCAGTACGTC. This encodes CASSFNRAYEQYV.

The CDR3 region has the DNA TGTGCCAGCCCCCCGGGGCAGGGGGCAGATACGCAGTATTTT. Translated, it gives CASPPGQGADTQYF. The chain has TRBV18 and TRBJ2-3; 7 positions match TRBD1. The ends lost 8 bases at V and 4 bases at J; junction bases unmatched: 9. Germline CDR1 and CDR2: KGHSH and LQKENI. This CDR3 spans 14 amino acids.

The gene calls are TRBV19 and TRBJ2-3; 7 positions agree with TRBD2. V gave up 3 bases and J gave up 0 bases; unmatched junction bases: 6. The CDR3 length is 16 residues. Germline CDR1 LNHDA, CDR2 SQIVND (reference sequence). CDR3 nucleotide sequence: TGTGCCAGTAGTATTGGGAGGGGCACTAGCACAGATACGCAGTATTTT. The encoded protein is CASSIGRGTSTDTQYF.

CDR3 loop: CASNDRDSPLHF. Here the CDR3 DNA reads TGTGCCAGCAACGACAGGGATTCACCCCTCCACTTT. The V call is TRBV27, the J call TRBJ1-6; 7 bases line up with TRBD1. V was pared by 7 bases and J by 8 bases, with 2 bases of the junction left unmatched. This CDR3 comprises 12 residues. The germline V gene encodes CDR1 MNHEY and CDR2 SMNVEV (reference sequence).

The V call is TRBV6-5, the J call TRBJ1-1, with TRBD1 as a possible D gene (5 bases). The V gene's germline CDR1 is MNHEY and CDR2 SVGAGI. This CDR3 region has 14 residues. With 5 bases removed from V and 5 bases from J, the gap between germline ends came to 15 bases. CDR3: CASSTQGVWTEAFF. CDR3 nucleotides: TGTGCCAGCAGTACCCAGGGTGTCTGGACTGAAGCTTTCTTT.

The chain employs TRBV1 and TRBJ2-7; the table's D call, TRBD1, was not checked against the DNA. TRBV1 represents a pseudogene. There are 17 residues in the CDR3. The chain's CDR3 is CTSSQDPRGQELYEQYV. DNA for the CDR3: TGCACCAGCAGCCAAGACCCCCGCGGACAGGAACTCTACGAGCAGTACGTC.

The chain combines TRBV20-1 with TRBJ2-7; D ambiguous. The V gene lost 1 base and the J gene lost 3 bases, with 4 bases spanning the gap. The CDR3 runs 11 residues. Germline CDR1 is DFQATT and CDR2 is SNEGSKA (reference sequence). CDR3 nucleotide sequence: TGCAGTGCTAGAGGTCACTACGAGCAGTACTTC. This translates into CSARGHYEQYF.

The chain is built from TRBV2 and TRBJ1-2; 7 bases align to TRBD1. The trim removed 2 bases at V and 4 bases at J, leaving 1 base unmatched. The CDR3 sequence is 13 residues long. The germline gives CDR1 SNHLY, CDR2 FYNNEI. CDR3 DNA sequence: TGTGCCAGCAGTGAATACAGGGGCTATGGCTACACCTTC. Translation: CASSEYRGYGYTF.

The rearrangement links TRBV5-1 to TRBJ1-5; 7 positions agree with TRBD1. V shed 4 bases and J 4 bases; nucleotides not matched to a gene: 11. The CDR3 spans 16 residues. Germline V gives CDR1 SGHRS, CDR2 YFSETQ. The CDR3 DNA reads TGCGCCAGCAGCCCGGGCTCGACAGGGACGAATCAGCCCCAGCATTTT. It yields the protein CASSPGSTGTNQPQHF.

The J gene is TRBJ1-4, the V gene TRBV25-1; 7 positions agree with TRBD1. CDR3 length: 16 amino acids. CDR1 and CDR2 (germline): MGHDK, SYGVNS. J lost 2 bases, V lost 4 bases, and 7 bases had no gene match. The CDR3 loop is CASSGPATGTNEKLFF. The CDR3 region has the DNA TGTGCCAGCAGTGGACCCGCGACAGGGACTAATGAAAAACTGTTTTTT. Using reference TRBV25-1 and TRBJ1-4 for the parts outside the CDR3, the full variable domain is EADIYQTPRYLVIGTGKKITLECSQTMGHDKMYWYQQDPGMELHLIHYSYGVNSTEKGDLSSESTVSRIRTEHFPLTLESARPSHTSQYLCASSGPATGTNEKLFFGSGTQLSVL.

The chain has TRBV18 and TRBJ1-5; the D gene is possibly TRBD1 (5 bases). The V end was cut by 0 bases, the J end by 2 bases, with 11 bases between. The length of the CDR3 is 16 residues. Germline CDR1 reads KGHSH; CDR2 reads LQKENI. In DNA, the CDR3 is TGTGCCAGCTCACCACCAGGCAGGGTAGGCAATCAGCCCCAGCATTTT. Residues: CASSPPGRVGNQPQHF.

DNA of the CDR3: TGTGCCTGGAGTCCCCGTTCAGGGATTAATTCACCCCTCCACTTT. Residues: CAWSPRSGINSPLHF. The J gene is TRBJ1-6, the V gene TRBV30; a weak D match, TRBD1 (5 bases). Germline-derived CDR1 and CDR2 are GTSNPN and SVGIG (reference sequence). V lost 2 bases and J lost 6, with 14 bases in between. The CDR3 covers 15 residues.

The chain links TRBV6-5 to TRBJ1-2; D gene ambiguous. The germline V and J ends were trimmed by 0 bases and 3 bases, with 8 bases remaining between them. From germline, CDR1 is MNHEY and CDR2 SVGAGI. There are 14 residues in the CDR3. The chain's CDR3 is CASSYSPQYYGYTF. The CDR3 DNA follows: TGTGCCAGCAGTTACTCCCCCCAGTACTATGGCTACACCTTC.

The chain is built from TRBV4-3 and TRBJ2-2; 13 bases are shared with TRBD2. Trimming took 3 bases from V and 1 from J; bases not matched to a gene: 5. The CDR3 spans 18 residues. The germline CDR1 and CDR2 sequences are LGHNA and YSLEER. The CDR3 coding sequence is TGCGCCAGCAGCCATCAACTAGCGGGGGGGCAGAACACCGGGGAGCTGTTTTTT. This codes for CASSHQLAGGQNTGELFF.

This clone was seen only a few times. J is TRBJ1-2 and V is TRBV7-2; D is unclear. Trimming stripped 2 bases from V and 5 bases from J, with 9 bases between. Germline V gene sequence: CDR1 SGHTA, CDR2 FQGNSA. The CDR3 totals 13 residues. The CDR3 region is CASSLWETYGYTF. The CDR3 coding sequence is TGTGCCAGCAGCTTATGGGAGACATATGGCTACACCTTC.

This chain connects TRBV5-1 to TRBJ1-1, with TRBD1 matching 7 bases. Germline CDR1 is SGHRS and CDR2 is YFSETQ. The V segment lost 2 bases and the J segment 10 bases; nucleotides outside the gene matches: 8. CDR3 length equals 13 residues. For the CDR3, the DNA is TGCGCCAGCAGCTTTGACAGGGTCGGAAGAGCTTTCTTT. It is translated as CASSFDRVGRAFF.

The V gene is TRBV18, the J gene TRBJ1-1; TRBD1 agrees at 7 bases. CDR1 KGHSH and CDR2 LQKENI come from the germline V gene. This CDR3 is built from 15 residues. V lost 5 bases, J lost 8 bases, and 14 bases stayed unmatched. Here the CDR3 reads CASSSQSNRGSEAFF. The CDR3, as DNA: TGTGCCAGCTCATCCCAATCTAACAGGGGAAGCGAAGCTTTCTTT.

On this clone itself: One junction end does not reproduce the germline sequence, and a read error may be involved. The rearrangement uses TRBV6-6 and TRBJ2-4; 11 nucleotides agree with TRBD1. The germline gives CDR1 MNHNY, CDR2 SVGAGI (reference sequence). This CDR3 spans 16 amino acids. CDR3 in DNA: TGTGCCAGCAGTTACCCGGGACAGGGGGGAAAAAACAGTCAGTACTTC. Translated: CASSYPGQGGKNSQYF.

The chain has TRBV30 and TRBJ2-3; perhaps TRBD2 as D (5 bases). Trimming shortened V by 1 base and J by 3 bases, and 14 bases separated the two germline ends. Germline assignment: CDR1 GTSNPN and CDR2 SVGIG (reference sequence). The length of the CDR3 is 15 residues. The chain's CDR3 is CAWSGSGRRTDTQYF. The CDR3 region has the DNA TGTGCCTGGAGTGGTTCGGGAAGGAGGACAGATACGCAGTATTTT.

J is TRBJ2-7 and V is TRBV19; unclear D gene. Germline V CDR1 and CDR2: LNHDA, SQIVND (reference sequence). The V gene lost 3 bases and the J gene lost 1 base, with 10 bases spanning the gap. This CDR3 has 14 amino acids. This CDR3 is CASSILPRSYEQYF. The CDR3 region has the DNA TGTGCCAGTAGTATCCTTCCCAGATCCTACGAGCAGTACTTC.

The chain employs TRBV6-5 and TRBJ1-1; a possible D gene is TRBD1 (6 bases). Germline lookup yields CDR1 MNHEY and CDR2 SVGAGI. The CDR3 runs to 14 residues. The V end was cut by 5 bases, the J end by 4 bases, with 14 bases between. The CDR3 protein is CASSDSTGSTEAFF. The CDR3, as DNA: TGTGCCAGCAGTGATTCGACAGGTAGCACTGAAGCTTTCTTT.

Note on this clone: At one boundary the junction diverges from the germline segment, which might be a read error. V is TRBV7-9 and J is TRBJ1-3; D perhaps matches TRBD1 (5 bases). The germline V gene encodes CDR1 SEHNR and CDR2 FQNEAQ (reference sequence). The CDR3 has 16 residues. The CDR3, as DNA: TGTTCCAGCAGCCACAGGAGTCAGGGCGTCGGAAACACCATATATTTT. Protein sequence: CSSSHRSQGVGNTIYF.

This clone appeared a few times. The CDR3 sequence is CASSLPGAYLETEAFF. The CDR3 region has the DNA TGCGCCAGCAGCTTGCCGGGAGCTTACTTGGAGACTGAAGCTTTCTTT. The chain employs TRBV5-1 and TRBJ1-1; D is uncertain. CDR3 length: 16 amino acids. In germline, CDR1 is SGHRS, CDR2 YFSETQ. The V gene lost 1 base and the J gene lost 5 bases, with 18 bases spanning the gap.

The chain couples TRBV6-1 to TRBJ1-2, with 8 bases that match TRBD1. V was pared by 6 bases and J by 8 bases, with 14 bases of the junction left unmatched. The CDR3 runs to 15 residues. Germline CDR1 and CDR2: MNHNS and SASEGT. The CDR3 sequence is CASSAKQGASVGYTF. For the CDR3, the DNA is TGTGCCAGCAGCGCTAAGCAGGGGGCGTCGGTCGGCTACACCTTC.

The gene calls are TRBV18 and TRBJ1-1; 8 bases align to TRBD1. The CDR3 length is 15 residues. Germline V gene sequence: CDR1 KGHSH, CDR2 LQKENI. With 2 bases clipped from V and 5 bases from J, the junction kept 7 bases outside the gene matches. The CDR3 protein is CASSPIGQGGTEAFF. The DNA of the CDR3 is TGTGCCAGCTCACCAATCGGACAGGGTGGGACTGAAGCTTTCTTT.

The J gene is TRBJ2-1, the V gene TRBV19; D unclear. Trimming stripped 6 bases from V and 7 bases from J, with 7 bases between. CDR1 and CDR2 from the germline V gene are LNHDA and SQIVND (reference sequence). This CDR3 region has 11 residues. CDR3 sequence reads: CASRPGNEQFF. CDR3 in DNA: TGTGCCAGTAGACCAGGAAATGAGCAGTTCTTC.

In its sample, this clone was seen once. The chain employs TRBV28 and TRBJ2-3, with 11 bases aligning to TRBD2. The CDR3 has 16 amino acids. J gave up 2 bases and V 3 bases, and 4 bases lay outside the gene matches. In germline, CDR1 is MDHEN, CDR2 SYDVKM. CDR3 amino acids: CASSLSSGGVTDTQYF. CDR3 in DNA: TGTGCCAGCAGTTTGAGTAGCGGGGGGGTCACAGATACGCAGTATTTT.

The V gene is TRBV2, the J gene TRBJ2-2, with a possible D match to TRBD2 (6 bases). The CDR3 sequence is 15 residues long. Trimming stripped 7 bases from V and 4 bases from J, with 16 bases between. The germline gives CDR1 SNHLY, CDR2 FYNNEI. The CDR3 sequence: CASIVNSGVTGELFF. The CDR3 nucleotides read TGTGCCAGCATTGTGAATTCGGGGGTCACCGGGGAGCTGTTTTTT.

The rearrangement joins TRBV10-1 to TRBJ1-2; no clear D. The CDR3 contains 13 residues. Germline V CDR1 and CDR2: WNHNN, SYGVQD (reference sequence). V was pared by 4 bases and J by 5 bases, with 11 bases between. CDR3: CASSGQAGYGYTF. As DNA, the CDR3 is TGCGCCAGCAGTGGGCAGGCGGGGTATGGCTACACCTTC.